This T cell receptor (beta chain) emerged from a study of glioma-infiltrating T cells after dendritic cell vaccination (dated by TCRdb to 2015 to 2016). Broadly, across the study: The cohort included some 15 glioblastoma patients drawn from Phase I and II dendritic cell vaccination trials, of whom 9 were newly diagnosed and 6 had recurrent disease. Between the early 2000s and the early 2010s, the patients were given dendritic cell vaccination pulsed with autologous tumor lysate. The vaccine consisted of monocyte-derived dendritic cells cultured seven to eight days with IL-4 and GM-CSF, then pulsed overnight with autologous tumor lysate. Patients received three intradermal dendritic cell vaccine injections at biweekly intervals in the arm below the axilla. Tumor-infiltrating lymphocyte content was quantified and tumor and blood repertoires were compared in dendritic cell-vaccinated glioblastoma patients by deep sequencing of TCR beta CDR3 regions. Survival after dendritic cell vaccination was correlated with TCR sequencing metrics, such as TIL content and the overlap between tumor and blood repertoires. Study-level results and caveats: The cohort was small and heterogeneous, few patients had complete blood and tumor sets, and even fewer had initial-recurrent tumor pairs. TCR clonality showed no direct relationship with survival, which suggests that a diverse polyclonal response may matter. The three-group TCR overlap response model was described as speculative and requiring prospective validation. Higher estimated pretreatment TIL content predicted longer time to progression and overall survival after dendritic cell vaccination.

On this clone: Its antigen remains unidentified. No quality values exist for individual bases; no much larger clone is one base distant.

To be selected, patients needed enough residual fresh-frozen tumor tissue and more than two years of available survival data. An isocitrate dehydrogenase mutation was not carried by any of the glioblastoma patients, although molecular status was otherwise variable. PBMC were collected before vaccination, two weeks after the third vaccination, and at tumor progression if progression occurred. Genomic DNA was extracted with the Qiagen DNeasy Blood extraction Kit. TCRB CDR3 regions were amplified from approximately 2 ug genomic DNA, or all available DNA if less, using the immunoSEQ assay. For multiplex PCR, 60 forward primers for TCR V beta segments and 13 reverse primers for J beta segments were used. To estimate the number of reads per starting template, synthetic control templates were added to each sample at limiting dilution. The Illumina HiSeq System generated 87 bp sequencing reads. In the source study's methods: PCR and sequencing errors were removed by merging closely related sequences with a nearest neighbor algorithm. TCR overlap was measured as the percentage of unique tumor TCR beta sequences that were also present in the peripheral blood of the same patient. This immuneACCESS table, as held by TCRdb, lists in-frame sequences with V and J called but not all clones. Of the missing ones, under half trace to an unresolved V gene in checked studies; the others have no known cause. D and trimming were read from the DNA, whereas the V and J calls and clone size are those reported in that table. Present in this sample are about 82,000 clones, around 90% of which were seen just once. Under 4% of the sample rests with the top ten.

This clonotype was obtained from a human donor with glioblastoma. The input for sequencing was blood, taken before dendritic cell vaccination.

The base sequence is TGTGCCTGGAGCCGGCAGGCGGGAGAATTGGATGAGCAGTTCTTC. Its amino acids are CAWSRQAGELDEQFF. The V and J genes are TRBV30 and TRBJ2-1, with 7 central nucleotides matching TRBD2. Reading the germline V gene (reference sequence) gives CDR1 GTSNPN and CDR2 SVGIG. Here V drops 3 bases and J drops 8 bases, and the junction holds 13 bases not matched to any gene. The CDR3 goes from the cysteine to the phenylalanine over 15 residues. Only CDR3 DNA remains: 45 bases, in frame from the first base.